This TCR beta chain was profiled in a study of identical twins. This CDR3 comprises 15 residues. V dropped 3 bases and J dropped 4 bases, with 13 bases sitting between them. The germline V gene encodes CDR1 ENHRY and CDR2 SYGVKD. Template switching added a universal primer binding site, and final cDNA carried unique molecular identifiers. TCRdb fed the 5' RACE reads into MiXCR, producing one record per CDR3 protein. The table lists around 960,000 distinct CDR3 sequences, 9% to 15% of them singletons, with around 1.6% in the top ten. Overall study results and limits: Twins shared out-of-frame alpha sequences with excess low generation probability. It was out-of-frame TCR alpha sharing in monozygotic twins that models underestimated. Weaker excess twin sharing was seen among beta out-of-frame sequences.

The table lists this clonotype with many counts. What it binds is not known. These data were also filed under a second study, of yellow fever vaccine responses in identical twins.

Sequenced input: PBMCs. The origin of this receptor is a young woman in good health. The chain recombines TRBV10-3 with TRBJ1-3; no clear D. CDR3: CAISDPGPGGNTIYF. The DNA for the CDR3 is TGTGCCATCAGTGATCCCGGTCCGGGAGGAAACACCATATATTTT.